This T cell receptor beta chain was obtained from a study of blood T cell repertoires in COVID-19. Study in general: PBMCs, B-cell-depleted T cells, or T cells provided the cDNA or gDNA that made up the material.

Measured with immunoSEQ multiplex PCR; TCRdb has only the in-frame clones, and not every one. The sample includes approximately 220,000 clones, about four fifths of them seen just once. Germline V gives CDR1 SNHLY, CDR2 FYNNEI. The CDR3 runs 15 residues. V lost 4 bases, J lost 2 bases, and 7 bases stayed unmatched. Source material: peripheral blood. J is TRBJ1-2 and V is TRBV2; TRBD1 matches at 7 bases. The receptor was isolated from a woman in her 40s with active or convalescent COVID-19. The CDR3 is CASSVEQGSNYGYTF. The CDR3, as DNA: TGTGCCAGCAGTGTTGAACAGGGGTCCAACTATGGCTACACCTTC.